This T cell receptor beta chain was documented in a study of PD-1 blockade in classical Hodgkin lymphoma. TCRdb's copy holds only in-frame clones and misses some; the assay was immunoSEQ multiplex PCR. The sample yields around 30,000 clones, approximately 80% seen once. There was relapse after autologous stem cell transplantation in every patient, and there was variation in brentuximab vedotin exposure. V lost 2 bases to trimming and J lost 5 bases; unmatched junction nucleotides: 9. The germline gives CDR1 SQVTM, CDR2 ANQGSEA. This CDR3 comprises 15 residues. The chain links TRBV29-1 to TRBJ2-1; 7 bases match TRBD2. The TCR was taken from a human donor with classical Hodgkin lymphoma. Sequenced material: peripheral blood mononuclear cells (PBMCs), taken at baseline. The CDR3 sequence: CSVEFFAGVHNEQFF. CDR3 coding DNA: TGCAGCGTTGAATTCTTTGCGGGGGTTCACAATGAGCAGTTCTTC.